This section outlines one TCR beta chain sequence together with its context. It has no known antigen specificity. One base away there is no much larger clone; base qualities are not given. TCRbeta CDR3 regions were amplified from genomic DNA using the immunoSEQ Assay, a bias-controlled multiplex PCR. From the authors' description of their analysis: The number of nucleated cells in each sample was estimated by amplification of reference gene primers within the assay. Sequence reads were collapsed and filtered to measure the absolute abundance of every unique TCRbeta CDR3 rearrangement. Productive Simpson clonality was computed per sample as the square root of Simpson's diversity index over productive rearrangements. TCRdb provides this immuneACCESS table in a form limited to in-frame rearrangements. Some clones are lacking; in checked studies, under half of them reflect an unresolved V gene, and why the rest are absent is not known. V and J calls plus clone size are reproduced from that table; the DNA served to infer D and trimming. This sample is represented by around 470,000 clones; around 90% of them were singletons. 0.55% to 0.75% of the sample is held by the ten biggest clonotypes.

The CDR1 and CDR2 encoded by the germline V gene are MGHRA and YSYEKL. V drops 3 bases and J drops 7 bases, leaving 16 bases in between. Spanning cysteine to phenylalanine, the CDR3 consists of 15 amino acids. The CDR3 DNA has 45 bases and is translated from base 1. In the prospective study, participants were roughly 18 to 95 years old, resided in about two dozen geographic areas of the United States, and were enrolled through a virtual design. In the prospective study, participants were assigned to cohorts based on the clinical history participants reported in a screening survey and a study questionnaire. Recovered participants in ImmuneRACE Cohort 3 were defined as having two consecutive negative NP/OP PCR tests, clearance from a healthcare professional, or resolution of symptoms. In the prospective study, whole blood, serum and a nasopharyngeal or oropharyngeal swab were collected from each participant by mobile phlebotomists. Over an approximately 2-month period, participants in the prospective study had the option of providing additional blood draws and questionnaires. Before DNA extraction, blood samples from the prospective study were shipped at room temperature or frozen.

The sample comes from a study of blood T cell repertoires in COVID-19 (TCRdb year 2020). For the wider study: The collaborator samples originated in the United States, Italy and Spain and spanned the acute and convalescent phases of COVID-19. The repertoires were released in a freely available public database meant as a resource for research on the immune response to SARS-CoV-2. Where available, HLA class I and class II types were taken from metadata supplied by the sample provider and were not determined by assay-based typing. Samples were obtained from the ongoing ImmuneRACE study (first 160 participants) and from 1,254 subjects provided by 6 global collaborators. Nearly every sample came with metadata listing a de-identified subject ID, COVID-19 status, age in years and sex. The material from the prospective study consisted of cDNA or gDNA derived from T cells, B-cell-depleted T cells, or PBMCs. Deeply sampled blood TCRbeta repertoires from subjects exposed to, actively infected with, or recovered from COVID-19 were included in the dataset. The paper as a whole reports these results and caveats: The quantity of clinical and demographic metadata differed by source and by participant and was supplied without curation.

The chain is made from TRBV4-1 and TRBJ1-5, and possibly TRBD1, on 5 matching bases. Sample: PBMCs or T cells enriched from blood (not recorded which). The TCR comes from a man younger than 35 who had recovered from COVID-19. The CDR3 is CASSQEGGGVQPQHF. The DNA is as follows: TGCGCCAGCAGCCAGGAAGGCGGGGGAGTCCAGCCCCAGCATTTT.